The clone carrying this TCR beta chain was found many times. Its specificity is not known. This record belongs to a study of molecular identifiers for immune sequencing clone quantification. Whole-study results and caveats: Over 99% of effector molecules, yet under 1% of naive-cell molecules, were held by clones above 20 RNA copies. Molecules of identical TCR sharing a barcode could underestimate highly expanded clone sizes.

TCRdb processed the PCR reads anew with MiXCR; each CDR3 protein has one entry. The table lists about 630,000 distinct CDR3 sequences, about 25% of them singletons, with about 0.8% in the top ten. J gave up 5 bases and V 1 base, and 2 bases lay outside the gene matches. The CDR3 is 13 residues long. The germline CDR1 and CDR2 sequences are SEHNR and FQNEAQ (reference sequence). Naive CD8 T cells were picked out by sorting for CD8+CD4-CCR7+CD45RA+. Sequencing input: naive CD8+ T cells from blood, with Jurkat cell RNA spiked in. Described subset: FACS-sorted CD8+CD4-CCR7+CD45RA+ naive T cells. The chain links TRBV7-9 to TRBJ2-7; the match to TRBD2 covers 7 bases. The TCR sequence derives from a human donor in good health. Some libraries in this study had Jurkat cell RNA spiked in. CDR3 protein: CASSLGRGNEQYF. CDR3 sequence (DNA): TGTGCCAGCAGCTTAGGGCGGGGGAACGAGCAGTACTTC.